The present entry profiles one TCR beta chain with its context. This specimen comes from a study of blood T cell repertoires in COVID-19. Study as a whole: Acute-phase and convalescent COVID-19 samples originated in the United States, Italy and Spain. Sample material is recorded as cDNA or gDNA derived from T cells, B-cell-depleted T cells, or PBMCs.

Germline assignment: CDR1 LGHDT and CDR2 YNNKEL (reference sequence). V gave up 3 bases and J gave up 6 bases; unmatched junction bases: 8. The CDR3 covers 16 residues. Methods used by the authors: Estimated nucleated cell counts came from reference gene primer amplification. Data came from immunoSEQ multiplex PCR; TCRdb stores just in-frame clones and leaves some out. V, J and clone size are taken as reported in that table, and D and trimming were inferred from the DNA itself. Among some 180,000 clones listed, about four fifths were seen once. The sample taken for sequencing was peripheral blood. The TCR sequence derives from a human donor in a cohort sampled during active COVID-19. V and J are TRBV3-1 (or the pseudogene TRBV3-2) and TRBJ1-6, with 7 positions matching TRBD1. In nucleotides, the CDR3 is TGTGCCAGCAGCCAGGGGGCTGGGACAGCTAATTCACCCCTCCACTTT. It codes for CASSQGAGTANSPLHF.